The clone carrying this TCR beta chain has a count of ten or more. Its antigen is not identified. This sample was taken from a study of CD8+ T cells in alopecia areata. CDR1 is LNHNV and CDR2 is YYDKDF in the germline V gene (reference sequence). V lost 0 bases, J lost 5 bases, and 6 bases stayed unmatched. The CDR3 has 15 residues. Study-wide results and caveats: Relative to mice, TCR sharing across patients was less clear, a difference possibly HLA-related.

Treatment of the sample: oral pan-JAK inhibitor, 5-10 mg twice daily. Extracted RNA was reverse transcribed into cDNA, the sequencing template. Using immunoSEQ multiplex PCR, the repertoire was profiled, and TCRdb retains in-frame clones only, with some absent. The sample comprises approximately 170,000 clones, approximately 60% of which are singletons, and 13% to 15% rests with the top ten. The genes are TRBV15 and TRBJ1-2, with 7 bases lining up with TRBD1. Sample: CD4+ T cells sorted from blood, taken at week 24, from a patient treated with tofacitinib. The clonotype comes from a human donor with alopecia areata. The CDR3 sequence: CATSRDPGQLYGYTF. The CDR3 DNA follows: TGTGCCACCAGCAGAGATCCGGGACAGCTTTATGGCTACACCTTC.